Listed here are 20 T cell receptor beta chains from one sample, sequenced in a study of technical replicates of blood from a handful of donors (dated 2017 in TCRdb). Receptor amplification or capture employed the immunoSEQ multiplex PCR assay. In its TCRdb copy, this immuneACCESS table keeps in-frame sequences only and misses some clones. Where compared with another copy, unresolved V genes explain less than half of these, and the others have no known cause. In all, the sample holds approximately 100,000 clones, and 96% of those were seen once. The ten largest clones represent approximately 0.2% of the sample. The specimen was T cells isolated from PBMCs. The receptor source for this set is a human donor in good health.

The chain carries TRBV4-1 and TRBJ2-1; possibly TRBD1 for D (6 bases). Trimming stripped 1 base from V and 5 bases from J, with 15 bases between. Germline V gene lookup returns CDR1 MGHRA and CDR2 YSYEKL. The CDR3 length is 16 residues. DNA for the CDR3: TGCGCCAGCAGCCAAGTCAGGGGCGGAGATGACAATGAGCAGTTCTTC. This translates into CASSQVRGGDDNEQFF.

This chain links TRBV2 with TRBJ1-5, with D perhaps matching TRBD1 (6 bases). The CDR3 is 15 residues long. Germline assignment: CDR1 SNHLY and CDR2 FYNNEI. The germline V and J ends were trimmed by 4 bases and 4 bases, with 14 bases remaining between them. The CDR3 DNA follows: TGTGCCAGCAGTGCCTTAGGGGGAATGAATCAGCCCCAGCATTTT. Translated, it gives CASSALGGMNQPQHF.

This chain joins TRBV5-6 and TRBJ2-7, with D perhaps TRBD1 (6 bases). Trimming cost V 4 bases and J 1 base, with 15 bases left between them. This CDR3 has 15 residues. The V gene's germline CDR1 is SGHDT and CDR2 YYEEEE. The DNA for the CDR3 is TGTGCCAGCAGCCTAAGTGGGCAGGGGTCCTACGAGCAGTACTTC. It yields the protein CASSLSGQGSYEQYF.

A single count supports this clone. The chain carries TRBV30 and TRBJ1-4, with TRBD1 matching 8 bases. V lost 3 bases and J lost 8; bases outside the gene matches: 8. CDR1 and CDR2 from the germline V gene are GTSNPN and SVGIG (reference sequence). CDR3 length: 14 residues. CDR3 nucleotide sequence: TGTGCCTGGAGCGCGACAGGGGTAGAGGAAAAACTGTTTTTT. This translates into CAWSATGVEEKLFF.

V and J are TRBV9 and TRBJ1-2, with D uncertain. V was pared by 5 bases and J by 7 bases, with 12 bases between. CDR1 is SGDLS, CDR2 YYNGEE, per germline. This CDR3 has 12 amino acids. Written as DNA, the CDR3 is TGTGCCAGCAGACCCTTTTCAGGTGGCTACACCTTC. Its translation is CASRPFSGGYTF.

The chain couples TRBV19 to TRBJ2-1; 8 bases map to TRBD1. The junction had 7 bases not matched to a gene; V was cut back by 7 bases and J by 5 bases. Germline CDR1 is LNHDA and CDR2 is SQIVND (reference sequence). The CDR3 spans 14 residues. CDR3 amino acids: CASNRGETNNEQFF. The CDR3 bases are TGTGCCAGTAACAGGGGGGAAACGAACAATGAGCAGTTCTTC.

The rearrangement uses TRBV14 and TRBJ2-1; 10 nucleotides match TRBD2. Germline CDR1 reads SGHDN; CDR2 reads FVKESK. The CDR3 is made up of 14 amino acids. Trimming removed 5 bases from V and 9 bases from J; junction bases left unmatched: 7. The chain's CDR3 is CASSSSSGSTEQFF. In nucleotides, the CDR3 is TGTGCCAGCAGCTCCTCTAGCGGGAGCACTGAGCAGTTCTTC.

In nucleotides, the CDR3 is TGTGCCAGCAGCACGCGCGGCTACGAGCAGTACTTC. The encoded protein is CASSTRGYEQYF. V usage is TRBV7-6 and J usage is TRBJ2-7; unclear D gene. The CDR3 covers 12 residues. V dropped 5 bases and J dropped 3 bases, with 8 bases sitting between them. Germline assignment: CDR1 SGHVS and CDR2 FNYEAQ. The whole variable domain, filled in from reference TRBV7-6 and TRBJ2-7, reads GAGVSQSPRYKVTKRGQDVALRCDPISGHVSLYWYRQALGQGPEFLTYFNYEAQQDKSGLPNDRFSAERPEGSISTLTIQRTEQRDSAMYRCASSTRGYEQYFGPGTRLTVT.

V is TRBV4-1 and J is TRBJ2-1; 14 bases agree with TRBD2. The length of the CDR3 is 16 residues. Looked up from germline, CDR1 is MGHRA and CDR2 is YSYEKL. The junction had 7 bases not matched to a gene; V was cut back by 3 bases and J by 9 bases. Here the CDR3 reads CASSQFGTSGSGEQFF. As DNA, the CDR3 is TGCGCCAGCAGCCAGTTCGGGACTAGCGGGAGCGGTGAGCAGTTCTTC.

The chain recombines TRBV4-1 with TRBJ2-1, with TRBD2 identical over 13 bases. The CDR3 length is 17 residues. Germline trimming cut 5 bases from V and 5 bases from J; bases unmatched to any gene: 9. In germline, CDR1 is MGHRA, CDR2 YSYEKL. For the CDR3, the DNA is TGCGCCAGCAGCAAGAACCCACTAGCGGGGGGGAACAATGAGCAGTTCTTC. Its protein is CASSKNPLAGGNNEQFF.

The chain carries TRBV27 and TRBJ2-1; D unresolved. Germline CDR1 reads MNHEY; CDR2 reads SMNVEV (reference sequence). V gave up 7 bases and J gave up 10 bases, with 14 bases separating them. The CDR3 sequence is 12 residues long. In DNA, the CDR3 is TGTGCCAGCACTACCGCTGGTGCGGAGCAGTTCTTC. This sequence encodes CASTTAGAEQFF.

The chain couples TRBV7-3 to TRBJ2-3; perhaps TRBD2 as D (6 bases). V was cut by 4 bases and J by 0 bases, with 8 bases left in between. CDR1 and CDR2 (germline): SGHTA, FQGTGA. The CDR3 spans 14 residues. The CDR3 DNA is TGTGCCAGCAGCTCAACTAGCAGCACAGATACGCAGTATTTT. Translating gives CASSSTSSTDTQYF.

In its sample, this clone was seen once. The genes are TRBV10-3 and TRBJ2-7, with 13 bases lining up with TRBD2. The V gene end was trimmed by 2 bases and the J gene end by 3 bases; junction bases not matched to a gene: 7. This CDR3 has 17 residues. Germline V lookup: CDR1 ENHRY, CDR2 SYGVKD. The chain's CDR3 is CAISERLAGGAVYEQYF. The CDR3 nucleotides are TGTGCCATCAGTGAGCGACTAGCGGGAGGCGCGGTCTACGAGCAGTACTTC.

The V gene is TRBV6-1, the J gene TRBJ2-7; TRBD2 aligns across 7 bases. Germline-derived CDR1 and CDR2 are MNHNS and SASEGT. The CDR3 covers 17 residues. V dropped 6 bases and J dropped 1; count of bases not matched to a gene: 15. The CDR3 bases are TGTGCCAGCAGCGAACAGAGACTCCTAGCGGAGTCCTACGAGCAGTACTTC. Translation: CASSEQRLLAESYEQYF.

The rearrangement joins TRBV5-1 to TRBJ1-3, with a possible D match to TRBD1 (5 bases). The CDR3 loop spans 15 amino acids. Trimming left V 1 base short and J 4 bases short, with 12 bases between. Germline lookup yields CDR1 SGHRS and CDR2 YFSETQ. Here the CDR3 DNA reads TGCGCCAGCAGCTTGCTCGCAGGGAACGGAAACACCATATATTTT. This translates into CASSLLAGNGNTIYF. The entire variable domain, with the rest obtained from reference TRBV5-1 and TRBJ1-3, is as follows: KAGVTQTPRYLIKTRGQQVTLSCSPISGHRSVSWYQQTPGQGLQFLFEYFSETQRNKGNFPGRFSGRQFSNSRSEMNVSTLELGDSALYLCASSLLAGNGNTIYFGEGSWLTVV.

The rearrangement joins TRBV11-2 to TRBJ1-2; the match to TRBD1 covers 8 bases. The CDR3 extends over 15 amino acids. The germline V gene encodes CDR1 SGHAT and CDR2 FQNNGV. V was pared by 4 bases and J by 5 bases, with 9 bases of the junction left unmatched. The CDR3 DNA is TGTGCCAGCAGCTCAAGCGACAGGGGCCCTTATGGCTACACCTTC. It yields the protein CASSSSDRGPYGYTF.

V is TRBV5-5 and J is TRBJ1-5, with D unresolved. The CDR3 runs to 15 residues. V lost 0 bases and J 0 bases, leaving 7 bases between the germline ends. The germline CDR1 and CDR2 sequences are SGHKS and YYEKEE (reference sequence). CDR3 sequence reads: CASSLGQNSNQPQHF. The CDR3 nucleotides are TGTGCCAGCAGCTTGGGGCAGAATAGCAATCAGCCCCAGCATTTT.

As concerns this clone: Germline is not matched at one junction end, which may reflect a read error. CDR3 sequence (DNA): TGTGCCACCAGCAGAGAGGGGCGGGACAGATTCAATTTT. Translated, it gives CATSREGRDRFNF. V gene TRBV15 combines with J gene TRBJ1-1, with TRBD1 identical over 7 bases. The CDR3 contains 13 residues. The germline V gene has CDR1 LNHNV and CDR2 YYDKDF (reference sequence).

CDR3 amino acids: CSVKDRLSPQHF. The DNA of the CDR3 is TGCAGCGTTAAGGACAGATTAAGCCCCCAGCATTTT. The J gene is TRBJ1-5, the V gene TRBV29-1; possible D gene TRBD1, 6 bases. The CDR3 contains 12 residues. The germline gives CDR1 SQVTM, CDR2 ANQGSEA. The germline V and J ends were trimmed by 5 bases and 10 bases, with 15 bases remaining between them.

The chain has TRBV6-1 and TRBJ2-1, with 9 bases matching TRBD2. Looked up from germline, CDR1 is MNHNS and CDR2 is SASEGT. CDR3 size: 15 residues. V dropped 11 bases and J dropped 6; count of bases not matched to a gene: 14. The CDR3 region is CASSRAGGRGNEQFF. The CDR3 coding sequence is TGTGCCTCCTCCAGGGCGGGAGGGCGTGGCAATGAGCAGTTCTTC.